This entry lists 22 T cell receptor beta chains sequenced from one sample in a study of cytomegalovirus exposure and HLA in healthy donors. In the PCR, 60 Vbeta and 13 Jbeta primers were used. Profiled with immunoSEQ multiplex PCR; TCRdb holds only in-frame clones, not every one. The data hold around 100,000 clones, with 83% observed a single time. The source material was PBMCs. The receptors derive from a man between 35 and 55 years old in good health and CMV-seronegative.

This clone has a single count. The chain carries TRBV6-1 and TRBJ2-7, with 9 bases aligning to TRBD1. CDR1 is MNHNS, CDR2 SASEGT, per germline. J was trimmed by 3 bases and V by 4 bases; bases with no gene match: 7. This CDR3 is built from 15 residues. In DNA, the CDR3 is TGTGCCAGCAGTGGGGACAGGGTAGATGACTACGAGCAGTACTTC. This sequence encodes CASSGDRVDDYEQYF.

The V and J genes are TRBV9 and TRBJ1-3; 7 bases map to TRBD1. V was clipped by 0 bases and J by 0 bases; unmatched bases: 9. Germline V CDR1 and CDR2: SGDLS, YYNGEE. This CDR3 has 18 residues. The DNA of the CDR3 is TGTGCCAGCAGCGTAGTGGGAACAGGGGAACGCTCTGGAAACACCATATATTTT. Residues: CASSVVGTGERSGNTIYF.

Turning to this clone: Mismatch with germline at one junction end may stem from a read error. The V gene is TRBV7-3, the J gene TRBJ2-7; 9 bases are a match to TRBD2. There are 15 residues in the CDR3. Germline loops: CDR1 SGHTA, CDR2 FQGTGA. CDR3 protein: CASSSSGTSSDEQYF. CDR3 bases: TGTGCCAGCAGCTCATCCGGGACTAGCTCCGACGAGCAGTACTTC.

V gene TRBV7-2 combines with J gene TRBJ1-1, with D possibly matching TRBD1 (5 bases). V was trimmed by 10 bases and J by 5 bases, leaving 8 bases between them. CDR1 is SGHTA and CDR2 is FQGNSA in the germline V gene. This CDR3 contains 10 residues. CDR3 protein: CAIGGTEAFF. CDR3 bases: TGTGCCATCGGGGGGACTGAAGCTTTCTTT.

V usage is TRBV7-9 and J usage is TRBJ2-5, with TRBD2 matching over 10 bases. CDR1 and CDR2 from the germline V gene are SEHNR and FQNEAQ (reference sequence). V lost 4 bases and J lost 5; bases outside the gene matches: 7. This CDR3 has 15 amino acids. The CDR3 loop is CASSSSLAGLETQYF. CDR3 nucleotides: TGTGCCAGCAGCTCCTCACTAGCGGGGCTTGAGACCCAGTACTTC.

The chain carries TRBV5-1 and TRBJ2-7, with D possibly matching TRBD1 (6 bases). V shed 2 bases and J shed 3 bases, with 9 bases lying between them. Per the germline V gene, CDR1 is SGHRS and CDR2 is YFSETQ. The CDR3 extends over 13 amino acids. This CDR3 reads CASSLWDNYEQYF. The CDR3 coding sequence is TGCGCCAGCAGCTTATGGGACAACTACGAGCAGTACTTC.

The chain couples TRBV5-6 to TRBJ1-2, with 11 bases matching TRBD1. Germline V CDR1 and CDR2: SGHDT, YYEEEE. The CDR3 is 15 amino acids. V lost 4 bases and J lost 3; bases outside the gene matches: 5. This CDR3 is CASSDWDRGDYGYTF. The CDR3 bases are TGTGCCAGCAGCGACTGGGACAGGGGGGACTATGGCTACACCTTC.

The chain uses TRBV11-3 and TRBJ1-2; the match to TRBD1 covers 7 bases. The CDR3 has 13 residues. Germline values: CDR1 SGHNT, CDR2 YENEEA. V lost 6 bases to trimming and J lost 5 bases; unmatched junction nucleotides: 6. The CDR3 DNA reads as TGTGCCAGCAGTAAGGGGGCTTATTATGGCTACACCTTC. Protein product: CASSKGAYYGYTF. The complete variable domain, with remaining parts taken from reference TRBV11-3 and TRBJ1-2, reads EAGVVQSPRYKIIEKKQPVAFWCNPISGHNTLYWYLQNLGQGPELLIRYENEEAVDDSQLPKDRFSAERLKGVDSTLKIQPAELGDSAVYLCASSKGAYYGYTFGSGTRLTVV.

The chain employs TRBV4-2 and TRBJ2-5; D is perhaps TRBD2 (6 bases). The CDR3 has 13 amino acids. Germline CDR1 and CDR2: LGHNA and YNFKEQ. The V gene lost 1 base and the J gene lost 11 bases, with 14 bases spanning the gap. CDR3 in DNA: TGTGCCAGCAGCCAAGCTCCCCTCCGGGAGCAGTACTTC. Amino acids: CASSQAPLREQYF.

This chain joins TRBV7-6 and TRBJ2-7, with 9 bases identical to TRBD1. The CDR3 totals 15 residues. The V and J ends lost 1 base and 5 bases, in that order; junction bases with no gene match: 6. CDR1 and CDR2 from the germline V gene are SGHVS and FNYEAQ. The CDR3 sequence: CASSLDIQGAHEQYF. CDR3 DNA: TGTGCCAGCAGCTTAGACATACAGGGGGCCCACGAGCAGTACTTC. Supplemented by reference TRBV7-6 and TRBJ2-7, the full variable domain reads GAGVSQSPRYKVTKRGQDVALRCDPISGHVSLYWYRQALGQGPEFLTYFNYEAQQDKSGLPNDRFSAERPEGSISTLTIQRTEQRDSAMYRCASSLDIQGAHEQYFGPGTRLTVT.

V and J are TRBV2 and TRBJ1-1; tentatively, D is TRBD1 (6 bases). The CDR3 contains 13 residues. Germline lookup yields CDR1 SNHLY and CDR2 FYNNEI. V was cut by 4 bases and J by 6 bases, with 12 bases left in between. The CDR3 DNA is TGTGCCAGCAGTGGGGAGGGGGGCGCTGAAGCTTTCTTT. Translated: CASSGEGGAEAFF.

The chain uses TRBV5-4 and TRBJ2-3, with TRBD2 matching over 10 bases. Germline V lookup: CDR1 SGHNT, CDR2 YYREEE (reference sequence). CDR3 length: 16 amino acids. V shed 1 base, J shed 2 bases, and the junction held 4 bases outside the gene matches. The CDR3 DNA sequence: TGTGCCAGCAGCTTGCAGCGGGGGGGCCTCACAGATACGCAGTATTTT. Amino acid sequence: CASSLQRGGLTDTQYF.

This chain connects TRBV5-4 to TRBJ2-1, with 9 bases matching TRBD2. CDR1 SGHNT and CDR2 YYREEE come from the germline V gene (reference sequence). With V trimmed by 0 bases and J by 2 bases, 3 bases remained unmatched. The CDR3 spans 16 residues. CDR3 sequence reads: CASSLGRGGAYNEQFF. CDR3 nucleotide sequence: TGTGCCAGCAGCTTGGGGCGGGGGGGCGCCTACAATGAGCAGTTCTTC.

The gene calls are TRBV5-1 and TRBJ1-1; weak D call: TRBD1 (5 bases). The V gene lost 3 bases and the J gene lost 3 bases, with 9 bases spanning the gap. Per the germline V gene, CDR1 is SGHRS and CDR2 is YFSETQ. The CDR3 runs to 13 residues. CDR3 DNA sequence: TGCGCCAGCAGCTCCCTACAGGACACTGAAGCTTTCTTT. It is translated as CASSSLQDTEAFF.

In nucleotides, the CDR3 is TGTGCCAGCAGTGGGACAGCTGGAGATACGCAGTATTTT. Its translation is CASSGTAGDTQYF. This chain links TRBV2 with TRBJ2-3; D possibly corresponds to TRBD1 (6 bases). This CDR3 is built from 13 residues. The germline V and J ends were trimmed by 4 bases and 5 bases, with 10 bases remaining between them. CDR1 SNHLY and CDR2 FYNNEI come from the germline V gene.

The chain combines TRBV19 with TRBJ1-2; no definite D call. The CDR3 runs 14 residues. Looked up from germline, CDR1 is LNHDA and CDR2 is SQIVND (reference sequence). The ends were cut back, 6 bases at V and 3 bases at J, with 14 bases in the middle. CDR3 region: CASSPRGTDYGYTF. CDR3 in DNA: TGTGCCAGTAGCCCCCGTGGCACAGACTATGGCTACACCTTC.

The gene calls are TRBV9 and TRBJ2-1; D gene unclear. Germline lookup yields CDR1 SGDLS and CDR2 YYNGEE. The CDR3 is 17 amino acids. Trimming removed 4 bases from V and 4 bases from J, with 21 bases in between. CDR3 in amino acids: CASSPLPLVSQYNEQFF. Written as DNA, the CDR3 is TGTGCCAGCAGCCCCCTACCCCTAGTCTCCCAATACAATGAGCAGTTCTTC.

The V call is TRBV5-8, the J call TRBJ2-2; D unclear. V lost 4 bases to trimming and J lost 1 base, with 11 bases between them. The germline V gene encodes CDR1 SGHTS and CDR2 YDEGEE. The CDR3 is 15 amino acids. CDR3 protein: CASSPVPQNTGELFF. The DNA of the CDR3 is TGTGCCAGCAGCCCGGTCCCCCAGAACACCGGGGAGCTGTTTTTT.

The J gene is TRBJ1-1, the V gene TRBV7-6, with D tentatively TRBD1 (6 bases). CDR1 and CDR2 (germline): SGHVS, FNYEAQ. V shed 4 bases and J shed 4 bases, with 13 bases lying between them. The CDR3 has 14 residues. The CDR3 sequence: CASSSRDKATEAFF. The CDR3 DNA reads TGTGCCAGCAGCTCCCGGGACAAGGCCACTGAAGCTTTCTTT.

The V call is TRBV2, the J call TRBJ2-4; 8 nucleotides match TRBD2. The CDR3 spans 16 residues. CDR1 and CDR2 (germline): SNHLY, FYNNEI. V gave up 4 bases and J gave up 3 bases; unmatched junction bases: 8. The CDR3 DNA reads as TGTGCCAGCAGTGGGGTTAGCGGGGTAGACAAAAACATTCAGTACTTC. It specifies CASSGVSGVDKNIQYF.

The chain recombines TRBV6-6 with TRBJ2-7, with D perhaps TRBD1 (6 bases). CDR1 is MNHNY and CDR2 is SVGAGI in the germline V gene (reference sequence). V was clipped by 2 bases and J by 6 bases, with 11 bases between them. The CDR3 has 13 residues. The CDR3 coding sequence is TGTGCCAGCAGTTACGGACAGTTCTTCGAGCAGTACTTC. This encodes CASSYGQFFEQYF.

This sequence joins TRBV4-1 and TRBJ2-5; TRBD1 is a possible D gene (5 bases). The J call may not be correct, given that the DNA end is closer to TRBJ2-7. The V gene's germline CDR1 is MGHRA and CDR2 YSYEKL. This CDR3 spans 16 amino acids. The CDR3 DNA sequence: TGCGCCAGCAGCCAAGGCGGTCCAGGGATGGGTTACGAGCAGTACTTC. It translates to CASSQGGPGMGYEQYF.